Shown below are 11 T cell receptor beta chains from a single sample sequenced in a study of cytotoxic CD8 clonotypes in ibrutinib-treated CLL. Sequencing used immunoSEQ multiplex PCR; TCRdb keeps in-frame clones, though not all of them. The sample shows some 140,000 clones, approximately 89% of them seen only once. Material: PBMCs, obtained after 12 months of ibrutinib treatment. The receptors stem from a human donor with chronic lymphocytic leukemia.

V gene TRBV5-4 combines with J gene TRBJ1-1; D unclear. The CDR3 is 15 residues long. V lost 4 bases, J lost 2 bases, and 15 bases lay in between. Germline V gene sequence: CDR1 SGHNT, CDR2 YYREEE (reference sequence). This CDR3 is CASSLGSGENTEAFF. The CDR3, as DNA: TGTGCCAGCAGCCTTGGGTCCGGGGAAAACACTGAAGCTTTCTTT.

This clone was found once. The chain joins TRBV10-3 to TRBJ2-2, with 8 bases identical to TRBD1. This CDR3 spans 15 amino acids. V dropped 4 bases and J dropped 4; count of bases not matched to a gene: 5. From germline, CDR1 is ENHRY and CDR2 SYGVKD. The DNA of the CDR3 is TGTGCCATCAGTGCGGAACAGGGGGGCACCGGGGAGCTGTTTTTT. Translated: CAISAEQGGTGELFF.

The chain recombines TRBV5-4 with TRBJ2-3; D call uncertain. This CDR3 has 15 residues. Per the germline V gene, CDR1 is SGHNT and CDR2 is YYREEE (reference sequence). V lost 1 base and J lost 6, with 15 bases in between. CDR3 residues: CASSLSVSPLDTQYF. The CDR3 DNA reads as TGTGCCAGCAGCTTGTCGGTTTCCCCGCTGGATACGCAGTATTTT.

CDR3 amino acids: CASSSRRLAGPYEQYF. The CDR3 nucleotides are TGTGCCAGCAGTTCCCGTCGACTAGCGGGGCCTTACGAGCAGTACTTC. The gene calls are TRBV28 and TRBJ2-7, with 11 positions matching TRBD2. CDR1 and CDR2 from the germline V gene are MDHEN and SYDVKM. With 4 bases clipped from V and 4 bases from J, the junction kept 9 bases outside the gene matches. This CDR3 comprises 16 residues. Full variable domain (remainder filled in from reference TRBV28 and TRBJ2-7): DVKVTQSSRYLVKRTGEKVFLECVQDMDHENMFWYRQDPGLGLRLIYFSYDVKMKEKGDIPEGYSVSREKKERFSLILESASTNQTSMYLCASSSRRLAGPYEQYFGPGTRLTVT.

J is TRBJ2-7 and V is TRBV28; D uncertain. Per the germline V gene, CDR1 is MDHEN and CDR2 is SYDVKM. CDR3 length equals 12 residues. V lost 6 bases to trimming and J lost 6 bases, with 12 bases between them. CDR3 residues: CASSRLGREQYF. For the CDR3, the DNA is TGTGCCAGCAGCCGATTAGGGCGCGAGCAGTACTTC.

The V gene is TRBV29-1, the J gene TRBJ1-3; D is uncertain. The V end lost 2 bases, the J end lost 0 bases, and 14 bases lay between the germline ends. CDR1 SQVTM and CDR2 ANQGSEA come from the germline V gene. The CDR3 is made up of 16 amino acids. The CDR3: CSVESRRHISGNTIYF. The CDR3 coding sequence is TGCAGCGTTGAAAGTAGGCGGCACATCTCTGGAAACACCATATATTTT. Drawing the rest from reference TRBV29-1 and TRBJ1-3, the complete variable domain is SAVISQKPSRDICQRGTSLTIQCQVDSQVTMMFWYRQQPGQSLTLIATANQGSEATYESGFVIDKFPISRPNLTFSTLTVSNMSPEDSSIYLCSVESRRHISGNTIYFGEGSWLTVV.

This chain's CDR3 is CASSWDGISYEQYF. In nucleotides, the CDR3 is TGTGCCAGCAGTTGGGACGGAATCTCCTACGAGCAGTACTTC. The chain is built from TRBV28 and TRBJ2-7; the D gene could be TRBD1 or TRBD2 (5 bases each). Germline CDR1 reads MDHEN; CDR2 reads SYDVKM. V was clipped by 4 bases and J by 0 bases, with 10 bases between them. CDR3 length equals 14 residues. Together with reference TRBV28 and TRBJ2-7, the CDR3 gives the full variable domain: DVKVTQSSRYLVKRTGEKVFLECVQDMDHENMFWYRQDPGLGLRLIYFSYDVKMKEKGDIPEGYSVSREKKERFSLILESASTNQTSMYLCASSWDGISYEQYFGPGTRLTVT.

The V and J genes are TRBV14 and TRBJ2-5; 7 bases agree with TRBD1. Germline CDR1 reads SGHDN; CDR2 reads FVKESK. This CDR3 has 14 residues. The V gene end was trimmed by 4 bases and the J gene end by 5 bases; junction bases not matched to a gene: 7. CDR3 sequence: CASSLGPTGETQYF. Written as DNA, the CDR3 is TGTGCCAGCAGCCTAGGCCCGACAGGGGAGACCCAGTACTTC.

This chain's CDR3 is CASSFGIQARRYNEQFF. The CDR3 bases are TGTGCCAGCAGCTTCGGAATACAAGCCCGAAGATACAATGAGCAGTTCTTC. This chain uses TRBV7-2 with TRBJ2-1; no clear D gene. The CDR3 length is 17 residues. V lost 3 bases, J lost 4 bases, and 19 bases lay in between. From germline, CDR1 is SGHTA and CDR2 FQGNSA.

This CDR3 reads CASSPFGLAKNIQYF. CDR3 nucleotides: TGTGCCAGCAGTCCCTTCGGGCTAGCCAAAAACATTCAGTACTTC. V and J are TRBV28 and TRBJ2-4; D unresolved. Between the trimmed V and J ends, which lost 5 bases and 0 bases, there was a span of 11 bases. The CDR3 has 15 residues. Per germline, CDR1 MDHEN and CDR2 SYDVKM.

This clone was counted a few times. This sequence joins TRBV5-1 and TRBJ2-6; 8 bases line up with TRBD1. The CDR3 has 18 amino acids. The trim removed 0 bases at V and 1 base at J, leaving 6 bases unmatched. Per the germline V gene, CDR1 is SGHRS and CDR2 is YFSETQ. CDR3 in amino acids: CASSLALTGESGANVLTF. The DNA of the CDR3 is TGCGCCAGCAGCTTGGCCTTGACAGGGGAGTCTGGGGCCAACGTCCTGACTTTC.